One sample yielded the 2 T cell receptor beta chains listed below, sequenced in a study of T cell responses to AZD1222 COVID-19 vaccine listed by TCRdb under 2021. Library prep was done by the immunoSEQ multiplex PCR assay. Imported from immuneACCESS, the table was reduced by TCRdb to in-frame sequences with V and J called. These copies leave out some clones; in studies compared against another copy, an unresolved V gene accounts for under half, and the cause of the remainder is not known. The sample profile shows about 140,000 clones; roughly 90% of them were found once. The ten biggest clones cover under 2.5% of the sample. The time point label corresponds to: baseline before first vaccination. The sample was peripheral blood, taken on day 0 of AZD1222 vaccination. The receptor source for this set is an adult in good health.

The rearrangement joins TRBV15 to TRBJ2-3, with 8 bases matching TRBD1. Per germline, CDR1 LNHNV and CDR2 YYDKDF (reference sequence). The CDR3 totals 15 residues. Unmatched junction bases numbered 0, after V lost 1 base and J lost 0 bases. This CDR3 reads CATSRGQGSTDTQYF. CDR3 nucleotides: TGTGCCACCAGCAGAGGACAGGGGAGCACAGATACGCAGTATTTT.

This chain joins TRBV9 and TRBJ1-2; D is possibly TRBD1 (6 bases). The CDR3 is 15 amino acids. V was clipped by 0 bases and J by 0 bases, with 9 bases between them. Per the germline V gene, CDR1 is SGDLS and CDR2 is YYNGEE. CDR3 nucleotide sequence: TGTGCCAGCAGCGTAGAGGGGGGTCCTAACTATGGCTACACCTTC. Encoded protein: CASSVEGGPNYGYTF.